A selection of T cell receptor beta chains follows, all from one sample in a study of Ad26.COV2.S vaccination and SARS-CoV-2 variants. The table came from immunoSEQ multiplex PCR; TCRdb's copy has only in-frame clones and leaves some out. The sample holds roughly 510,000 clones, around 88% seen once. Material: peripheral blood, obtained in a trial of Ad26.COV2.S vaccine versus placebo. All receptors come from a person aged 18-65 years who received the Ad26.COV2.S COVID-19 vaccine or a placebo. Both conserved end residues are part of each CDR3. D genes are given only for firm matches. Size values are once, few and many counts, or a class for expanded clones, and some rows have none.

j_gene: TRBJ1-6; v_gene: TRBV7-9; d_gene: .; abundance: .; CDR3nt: TGTGCCAGCAGCTTCGACAGAAAAGAAGATTCACCCCTCCACTTT; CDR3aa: CASSFDRKEDSPLHF
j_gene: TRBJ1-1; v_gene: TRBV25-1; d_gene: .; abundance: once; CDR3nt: TGTGCCAGCAGTGCGTTGATCGGCACTGAAGCTTTCTTT; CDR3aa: CASSALIGTEAFF
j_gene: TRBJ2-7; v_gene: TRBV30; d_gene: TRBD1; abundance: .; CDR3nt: TGTGCTGGCAGAGGGACAGGCCCATACGAGCAGTACTTC; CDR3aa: CAGRGTGPYEQYF
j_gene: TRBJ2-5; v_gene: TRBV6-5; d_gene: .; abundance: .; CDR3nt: TGTGCCAGCAGTTACTCAATTGCGGAGACCCAGTACTTC; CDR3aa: CASSYSIAETQYF
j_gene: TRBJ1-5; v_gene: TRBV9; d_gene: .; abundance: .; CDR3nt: TGTGCCAGCAGCGTAGAGGTCGGGCAGCCCCAGCATTTT; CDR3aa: CASSVEVGQPQHF
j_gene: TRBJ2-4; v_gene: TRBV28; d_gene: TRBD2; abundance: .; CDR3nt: TGTGCCAGCAGTTTATTTGGGACTAGCGGGAGCGGCAGAGCTACGGCCAAAAACATTCAGTACTTC; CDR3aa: CASSLFGTSGSGRATAKNIQYF
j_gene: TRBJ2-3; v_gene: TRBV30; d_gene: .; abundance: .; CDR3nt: TGTGCCTGGGGCCGTGGAGATACGCAGTATTTT; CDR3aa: CAWGRGDTQYF
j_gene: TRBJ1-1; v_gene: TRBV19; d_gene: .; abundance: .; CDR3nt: TGTGCCAGTAGTATCGTCGTAGCGACCACTGAAGCTTTCTTT; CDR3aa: CASSIVVATTEAFF
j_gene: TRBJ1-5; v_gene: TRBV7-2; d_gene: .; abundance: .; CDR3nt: TGTGCCAGCAGCACAGAATGGGGCCCACAGCCCCAGCATTTT; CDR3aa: CASSTEWGPQPQHF
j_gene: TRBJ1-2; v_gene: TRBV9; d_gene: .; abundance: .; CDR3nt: TGTGCCAGCAGCGTAGGCCCAGGGGATGCTGGCTACACCTTC; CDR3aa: CASSVGPGDAGYTF
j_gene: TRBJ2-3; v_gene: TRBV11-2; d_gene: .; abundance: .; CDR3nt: TGTGCCAGCAGCTCGTCACTATGGCCGCAGTATTTT; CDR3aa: CASSSSLWPQYF
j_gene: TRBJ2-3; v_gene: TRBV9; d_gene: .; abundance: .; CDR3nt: TGTGCCAGCGGACGGGAGATGAGCACAGATACGCAGTATTTT; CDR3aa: CASGREMSTDTQYF
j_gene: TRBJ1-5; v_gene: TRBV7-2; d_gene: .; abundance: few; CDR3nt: TGTGCCAGCAGCAATACAGGGCCGAATCAGCCCCAGCATTTT; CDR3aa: CASSNTGPNQPQHF
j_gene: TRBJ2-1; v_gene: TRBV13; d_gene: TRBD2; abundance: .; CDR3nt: TGTGCCAGCAGCCATAGCGGGAGCACCTACAATGAGCAGTTCTTC; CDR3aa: CASSHSGSTYNEQFF
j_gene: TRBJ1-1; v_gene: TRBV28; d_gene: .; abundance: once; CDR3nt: TGTGCCAGCAGTCCCGCGGCGCGCACTGAAGCTTTCTTT; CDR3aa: CASSPAARTEAFF
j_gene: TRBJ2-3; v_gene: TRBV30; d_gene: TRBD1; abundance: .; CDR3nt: TGTGCCTGGAGTGCATTTCTGGACAGGGGAATGGTGTGGACGCAGTATTTT; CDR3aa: CAWSAFLDRGMVWTQYF
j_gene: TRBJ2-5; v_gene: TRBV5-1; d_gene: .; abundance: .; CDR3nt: TGCGCCAGCAGCTTAATAGTCGCGGCCCAGGGAAGGGGAGAGACCCAGTACTTC; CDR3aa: CASSLIVAAQGRGETQYF
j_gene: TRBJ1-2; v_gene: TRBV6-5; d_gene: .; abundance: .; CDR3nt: TGTGCCAGCGGCACCCGAGGAGACTCTAACTATGGCTACACCTTC; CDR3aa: CASGTRGDSNYGYTF
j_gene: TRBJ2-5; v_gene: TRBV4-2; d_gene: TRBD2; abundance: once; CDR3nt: TGTGCCAGCAGCCAAGAGGGACTATCCGGGGAGGAGACCCAGTACTTC; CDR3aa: CASSQEGLSGEETQYF
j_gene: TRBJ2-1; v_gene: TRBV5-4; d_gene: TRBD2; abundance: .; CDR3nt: TGTGCCAGCAGCTTTTCTAGCGGAGGTTACAATGAGCAGTTCTTC; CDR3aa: CASSFSSGGYNEQFF
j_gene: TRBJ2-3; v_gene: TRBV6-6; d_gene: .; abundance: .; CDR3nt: TGTGCCAGCAATGGGGGGGCAGGGGATACGCAGTATTTT; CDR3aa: CASNGGAGDTQYF
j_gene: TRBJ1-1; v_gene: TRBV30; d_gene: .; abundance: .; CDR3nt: TGTGCCTGGAGTGTACGGGGGCTCGCTGAAGCTTTCTTT; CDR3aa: CAWSVRGLAEAFF
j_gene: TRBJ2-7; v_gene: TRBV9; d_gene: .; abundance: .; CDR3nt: TGTGCCAGCAGCGTAGCTCAGGGTGGATACGAGCAGTACTTC; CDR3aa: CASSVAQGGYEQYF
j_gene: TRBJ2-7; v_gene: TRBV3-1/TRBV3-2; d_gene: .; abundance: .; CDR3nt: TGTGCCAGCAGCCAAATCCGCGCACCTTCCTACGAGCAGTACTTC; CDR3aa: CASSQIRAPSYEQYF
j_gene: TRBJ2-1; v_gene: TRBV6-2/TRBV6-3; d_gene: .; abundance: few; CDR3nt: TGTGCCAGCAGCGACAATGAGCAGTTCTTC; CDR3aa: CASSDNEQFF
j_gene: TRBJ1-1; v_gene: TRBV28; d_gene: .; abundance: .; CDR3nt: TGTGCCAGCAGTTTGGGGGGTTTAATCGGGACTGAAGCTTTCTTT; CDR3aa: CASSLGGLIGTEAFF
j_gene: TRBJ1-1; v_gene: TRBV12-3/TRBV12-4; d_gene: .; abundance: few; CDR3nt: TGTGCCAGCATCTCTCCGGCAGGTGAAGCTTTCTTT; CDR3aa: CASISPAGEAFF
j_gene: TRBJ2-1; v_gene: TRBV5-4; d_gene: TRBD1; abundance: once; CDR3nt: TGTGCCAGCAGCTTGGGGGGACAGGGGACCTACAATGAGCAGTTCTTC; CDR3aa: CASSLGGQGTYNEQFF
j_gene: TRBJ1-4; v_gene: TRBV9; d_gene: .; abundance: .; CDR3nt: TGTGCCAGCAGCGTCAGCCTGGGACTATCTGGAGAAAAACTGTTTTTT; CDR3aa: CASSVSLGLSGEKLFF
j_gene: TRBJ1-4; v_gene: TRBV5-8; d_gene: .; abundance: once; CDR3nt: TGTGCCAGCAGCTATAGGGCCCGGGCCGGGAAACTGTTTTTT; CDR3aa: CASSYRARAGKLFF
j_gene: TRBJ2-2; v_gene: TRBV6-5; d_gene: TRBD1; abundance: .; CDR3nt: TGTGCCAGCAAGGCGGACAGGCACGGCGGGGAGCTGTTTTTT; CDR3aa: CASKADRHGGELFF
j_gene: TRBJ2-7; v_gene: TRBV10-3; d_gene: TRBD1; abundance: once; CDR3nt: TGTGCCCACTGCCGGGACAGGGGCTACGAGCAGTACTTC; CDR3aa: CAHCRDRGYEQYF
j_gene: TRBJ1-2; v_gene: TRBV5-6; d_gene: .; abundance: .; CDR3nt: TGTGCCAGCAGCCCAACCGACCTAAAAATCTATGGCTACACCTTC; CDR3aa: CASSPTDLKIYGYTF
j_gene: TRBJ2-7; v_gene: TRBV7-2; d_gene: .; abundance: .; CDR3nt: TGTGCCAGCAGCTTAGCGGGAGGTTCCTACGAGCAGTACTTC; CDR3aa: CASSLAGGSYEQYF
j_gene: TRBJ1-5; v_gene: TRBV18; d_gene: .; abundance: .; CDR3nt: TGTGCCAGCTCACAAGGGGACAGCAATCAGCCCCAGCATTTT; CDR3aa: CASSQGDSNQPQHF
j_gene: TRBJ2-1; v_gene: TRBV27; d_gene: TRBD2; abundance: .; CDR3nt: TGTGCCAGCAGTTCGGGACTAGCGGGGCGACAAAGTATCTTC; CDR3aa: CASSSGLAGRQSIF
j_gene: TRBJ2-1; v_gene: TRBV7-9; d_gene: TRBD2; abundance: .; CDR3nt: TGTGCCAGCAGCCTCGGGACTAGCGGGAGGGCAGAGCAGTTCTTC; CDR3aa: CASSLGTSGRAEQFF
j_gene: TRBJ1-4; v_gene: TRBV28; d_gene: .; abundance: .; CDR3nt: TGTGCCAGCAGTTCCCCCCAGGGAGTTGCAACTAATGAAAAACTGTTTTTT; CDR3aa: CASSSPQGVATNEKLFF
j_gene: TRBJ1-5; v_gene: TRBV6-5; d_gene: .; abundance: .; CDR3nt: TGTGCCAGCAGGAGAATCGGGACAAGCAATCAGCCCCAGCATTTT; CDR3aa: CASRRIGTSNQPQHF
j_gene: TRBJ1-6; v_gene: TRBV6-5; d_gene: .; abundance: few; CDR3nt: TGTGCCAGCAGACAGGGTATCACTAATTCACCCCTCCACTTT; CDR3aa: CASRQGITNSPLHF
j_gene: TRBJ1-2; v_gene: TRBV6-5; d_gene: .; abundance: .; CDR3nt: TGTGCCAGCAGTTACGGGGCCCTCTATGGCTACACCTTC; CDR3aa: CASSYGALYGYTF